A single TCR beta chain is shown here with its context. Its antigen is as yet unknown. The same CDR3 also results from other DNA sequences found in this sample. These data are taken from a study of cytomegalovirus exposure and HLA in healthy donors. Study context: Among a few hundred genotyped donors, 65% to 90% fell in the Caucasian-associated ancestry cluster.

The germline gives CDR1 SGHRS, CDR2 YFSETQ. The junction had 1 base not matched to a gene; V was cut back by 1 base and J by 4 bases. CDR3 length: 14 amino acids. Whole-study results and caveats: Earlier analysis looked at TCR beta V segments, and most were productive about 90% or about 30% of the time. CMV serostatus stood as the only immune exposure information on hand. Confirmation in vitro established that a few CMV-associated chains were specific for CMV antigens.

This PCR relied on a set of 60 Vbeta primers and 13 Jbeta primers. The table came from immunoSEQ multiplex PCR; TCRdb's copy has only in-frame clones and leaves some out. Of 150,000 to 200,000 clones listed, roughly four fifths are singletons. The rearrangement joins TRBV5-1 to TRBJ2-7; 11 positions match TRBD2. This clonotype was sampled from a woman between 25 and 40 years old in good health and CMV-seronegative. The source material was PBMCs. The CDR3 here is CASSLTSGSYEQYF. The CDR3 DNA is TGCGCCAGCAGCTTGACTAGCGGGAGTTACGAGCAGTACTTC.